Below, 31 T cell receptor beta chains from the same sample are listed, as sequenced in a study of T cell responses to AZD1222 COVID-19 vaccine. Sequencing was performed with immunoSEQ multiplex PCR; in TCRdb, only in-frame clones are kept and a portion is missing. The data contain about 190,000 clones, around 87% of them singletons. Material: peripheral blood, obtained on day 0 of MenACWY control vaccination. These receptors were collected from an adult in good health.

This clone was recorded at least ten times. The chain couples TRBV6-1 to TRBJ1-2, with TRBD1 matching over 9 bases. The CDR3 spans 16 residues. V was clipped by 2 bases and J by 4 bases; unmatched bases: 8. CDR1 MNHNS and CDR2 SASEGT come from the germline V gene. The CDR3 region is CASSELGDRAGYGYTF. DNA of the CDR3: TGTGCCAGCAGTGAACTGGGGGACAGGGCGGGCTATGGCTACACCTTC.

The CDR3 sequence: CAISDPTGNQPQHF. The CDR3 DNA reads as TGTGCCATCAGCGACCCAACAGGGAATCAGCCCCAGCATTTT. This rearrangement joins TRBV10-3 to TRBJ1-5; D perhaps matches TRBD1 (6 bases). This CDR3 comprises 14 residues. Per the germline V gene, CDR1 is ENHRY and CDR2 is SYGVKD. V lost 6 bases and J 4 bases, leaving 13 bases between the germline ends.

The CDR3 sequence is CASSLEAGTSEQYF. CDR3 in DNA: TGTGCCAGCAGCTTAGAAGCGGGGACGAGTGAGCAGTACTTC. The rearrangement joins TRBV7-2 to TRBJ2-7; 7 bases agree with TRBD2. The trim removed 1 base at V and 7 bases at J, leaving 7 bases unmatched. This CDR3 region has 14 residues. Germline V gives CDR1 SGHTA, CDR2 FQGNSA.

The V gene is TRBV3-1 (or the pseudogene TRBV3-2), the J gene TRBJ2-2; 7 nucleotides align to TRBD1. The V segment lost 0 bases and the J segment 6 bases; nucleotides outside the gene matches: 10. Germline V CDR1 and CDR2: LGHDT, YNNKEL (reference sequence). The CDR3 runs to 17 residues. CDR3 coding DNA: TGTGCCAGCAGCCAAGAGTTGAGGGGGCGTAAATCCGGGGAGCTGTTTTTT. Translated, it gives CASSQELRGRKSGELFF.

The rearrangement uses TRBV10-3 and TRBJ2-1; no clear D. The CDR3 sequence is 14 residues long. CDR1 and CDR2 (germline): ENHRY, SYGVKD. Trimming stripped 3 bases from V and 5 bases from J, with 11 bases between. CDR3 nucleotide sequence: TGTGCCATCAGTGACGACATCCTGAACAATGAGCAGTTCTTC. Its translation is CAISDDILNNEQFF.

The CDR3 sequence: CATDSSGSYNEQFF. CDR3 DNA: TGTGCCACCGACAGTTCGGGCTCCTACAATGAGCAGTTCTTC. The chain recombines TRBV28 with TRBJ2-1, with D possibly TRBD1 on 5 matching bases. Germline values: CDR1 MDHEN, CDR2 SYDVKM. The CDR3 is made up of 14 amino acids. Trimming left V 10 bases short and J 0 bases short, with 13 bases between. Complete variable domain (other parts from reference TRBV28 and TRBJ2-1): DVKVTQSSRYLVKRTGEKVFLECVQDMDHENMFWYRQDPGLGLRLIYFSYDVKMKEKGDIPEGYSVSREKKERFSLILESASTNQTSMYLCATDSSGSYNEQFFGPGTRLTVL.

The J gene is TRBJ2-2, the V gene TRBV5-1, with D unresolved. Trimming removed 6 bases from V and 4 bases from J, with 10 bases in between. This CDR3 is 13 amino acids long. Germline V CDR1 and CDR2: SGHRS, YFSETQ. CDR3 nucleotide sequence: TGCGCCAGCAACGCCCTTAGCACCGGGGAGCTGTTTTTT. Its protein is CASNALSTGELFF.

V gene TRBV5-6 combines with J gene TRBJ1-2; 7 nucleotides align to TRBD1. Losses at the gene ends were 0 bases for V and 8 bases for J; bases not matched to a gene: 4. The CDR3 extends over 13 amino acids. CDR1 SGHDT and CDR2 YYEEEE come from the germline V gene. CDR3 in DNA: TGTGCCAGCAGCTTGGAAAGGGGGCACGGCTACACCTTC. Translation: CASSLERGHGYTF.

CDR3 protein: CSAMDQPEQFF. The CDR3 bases are TGCAGTGCTATGGACCAGCCTGAGCAGTTCTTC. The rearrangement links TRBV20-1 to TRBJ2-1; the D is unclear. The germline V and J ends were trimmed by 4 bases and 9 bases, with 10 bases remaining between them. The CDR3 sequence is 11 residues long. Germline assignment: CDR1 DFQATT and CDR2 SNEGSKA (reference sequence).

The V gene is TRBV6-5, the J gene TRBJ2-7; D gene unclear. CDR1 is MNHEY, CDR2 SVGAGI, per germline. V was trimmed by 2 bases and J by 2 bases, leaving 7 bases between them. This CDR3 is built from 13 residues. CDR3 in amino acids: CASSYEATYEQYF. In DNA, the CDR3 is TGTGCCAGCAGTTACGAGGCAACCTACGAGCAGTACTTC.

CDR3 DNA sequence: TGTGCCAGCAGCTTAGGTCTAGCGTCCACAGATACGCAGTATTTT. It yields the protein CASSLGLASTDTQYF. The gene calls are TRBV7-2 and TRBJ2-3; weak D call: TRBD2 (6 bases). Germline V gene sequence: CDR1 SGHTA, CDR2 FQGNSA. The CDR3 length is 15 residues. V lost 1 base, J lost 2 bases, and 10 bases lay in between.

This rearrangement joins TRBV5-1 to TRBJ2-5, with 7 bases aligning to TRBD2. CDR3 length: 14 amino acids. V gave up 5 bases and J gave up 5 bases; unmatched junction bases: 9. The germline CDR1 and CDR2 sequences are SGHRS and YFSETQ. The CDR3 DNA reads TGCGCCAGCAGACCTGCTAGCGGAGTGGAGACCCAGTACTTC. Its translation: CASRPASGVETQYF.

The chain is built from TRBV30 and TRBJ1-6, with TRBD1 as a possible D gene (5 bases). Trimming removed 2 bases from V and 9 bases from J, with 17 bases in between. CDR3 length: 15 residues. Germline CDR1 is GTSNPN and CDR2 is SVGIG (reference sequence). CDR3 nucleotides: TGTGCCTGGAGTCCAGGGAGGCTAGGACGTTCACCCCTCCACTTT. The encoded protein is CAWSPGRLGRSPLHF.

The rearrangement joins TRBV19 to TRBJ2-1; 8 positions match TRBD1. CDR1 and CDR2 from the germline V gene are LNHDA and SQIVND (reference sequence). Unmatched junction bases numbered 14, after V lost 9 bases and J lost 7 bases. The length of the CDR3 is 15 residues. DNA for the CDR3: TGTGCCAGCAATGGGAGACAGGGGATGAGGAATGAGCAGTTCTTC. This encodes CASNGRQGMRNEQFF. The complete variable domain, with remaining parts taken from reference TRBV19 and TRBJ2-1, reads DGGITQSPKYLFRKEGQNVTLSCEQNLNHDAMYWYRQDPGQGLRLIYYSQIVNDFQKGDIAEGYSVSREKKESFPLTVTSAQKNPTAFYLCASNGRQGMRNEQFFGPGTRLTVL.

The chain has TRBV6-5 and TRBJ2-2; unclear D gene. V shed 7 bases and J shed 4 bases, with 10 bases lying between them. Germline V CDR1 and CDR2: MNHEY, SVGAGI. The CDR3 has 13 amino acids. The DNA for the CDR3 is TGTGCCAGCACCACCGGCCGCACCGGGGAGCTGTTTTTT. The encoded protein is CASTTGRTGELFF.

The chain joins TRBV18 to TRBJ2-1; 9 positions agree with TRBD1. Germline V lookup: CDR1 KGHSH, CDR2 LQKENI. J lost 6 bases, V lost 6 bases, and 9 bases had no gene match. The CDR3 length is 15 residues. The CDR3, as DNA: TGTGCCAGCTCCTTTTCCGGGACAGGGCTCAATGAGCAGTTCTTC. This encodes CASSFSGTGLNEQFF. The variable domain in full, with the rest retrieved from reference TRBV18 and TRBJ2-1, is NAGVMQNPRHLVRRRGQEARLRCSPMKGHSHVYWYRQLPEEGLKFMVYLQKENIIDESGMPKERFSAEFPKEGPSILRIQQVVRGDSAAYFCASSFSGTGLNEQFFGPGTRLTVL.

The rearrangement links TRBV5-1 to TRBJ2-1; 8 nucleotides agree with TRBD1. Unmatched junction bases numbered 13, after V lost 4 bases and J lost 7 bases. Germline loops: CDR1 SGHRS, CDR2 YFSETQ. The CDR3 totals 16 residues. CDR3 amino acids: CASSIAPGQARNEQFF. DNA of the CDR3: TGCGCCAGCAGCATCGCCCCGGGACAGGCAAGGAATGAGCAGTTCTTC.

The table lists this clone with a count of one. The rearrangement uses TRBV19 and TRBJ2-2; D might be TRBD2 (6 bases). The germline V gene has CDR1 LNHDA and CDR2 SQIVND (reference sequence). The V end lost 5 bases, the J end lost 7 bases, and 14 bases lay between the germline ends. This CDR3 has 14 amino acids. Written as DNA, the CDR3 is TGTGCCAGTAGTGCAAACGGGGGTGGCGGGGAGCTGTTTTTT. Its translation is CASSANGGGGELFF.

V and J are TRBV24-1 and TRBJ2-7, with D possibly matching TRBD1 (6 bases). V lost 3 bases to trimming and J lost 4 bases, with 15 bases between them. Germline V gene lookup returns CDR1 KGHDR and CDR2 SFDVKD. The CDR3 is made up of 15 amino acids. Written as DNA, the CDR3 is TGTGCCACCAGTGATGCCACAGGGCCCGGATACGAGCAGTACTTC. Its translation is CATSDATGPGYEQYF.

The J gene is TRBJ2-2, the V gene TRBV6-1; unclear D gene. The CDR3 has 13 amino acids. Germline values: CDR1 MNHNS, CDR2 SASEGT. With 2 bases removed from V and 6 bases from J, the gap between germline ends came to 7 bases. In nucleotides, the CDR3 is TGTGCCAGCAGTGAATTTTTCCCCGGGGAGCTGTTTTTT. Encoded protein: CASSEFFPGELFF.

The V and J genes are TRBV28 and TRBJ2-1; TRBD1 aligns across 10 bases. There are 15 residues in the CDR3. The V and J ends lost 2 bases and 10 bases, in that order; junction bases with no gene match: 8. Germline loops: CDR1 MDHEN, CDR2 SYDVKM. The CDR3 bases are TGTGCCAGCAGTTTACCCGGACAGGGGGGACAGGAGCAGTTCTTC. This translates into CASSLPGQGGQEQFF.

The chain has TRBV5-1 and TRBJ1-4; the match to TRBD1 covers 9 bases. J gave up 7 bases and V 6 bases, and 10 bases lay outside the gene matches. Germline CDR1 is SGHRS and CDR2 is YFSETQ. CDR3 length equals 15 residues. For the CDR3, the DNA is TGCGCCAGCACGGGACAGGGCGGGTCTGCTGAAAAACTGTTTTTT. Protein sequence: CASTGQGGSAEKLFF. The full variable domain, with the rest looked up from reference TRBV5-1 and TRBJ1-4, is KAGVTQTPRYLIKTRGQQVTLSCSPISGHRSVSWYQQTPGQGLQFLFEYFSETQRNKGNFPGRFSGRQFSNSRSEMNVSTLELGDSALYLCASTGQGGSAEKLFFGSGTQLSVL.

The rearrangement links TRBV28 to TRBJ1-1; D gene uncertain. The CDR3 is made up of 14 amino acids. Trimming removed 5 bases at V and 3 bases at J, with 13 bases between. Germline V gene sequence: CDR1 MDHEN, CDR2 SYDVKM. The CDR3 DNA follows: TGTGCCAGCAGTCCAGACGCGGGCTACACTGAAGCTTTCTTT. Translation: CASSPDAGYTEAFF. The variable domain in full, completed from reference TRBV28 and TRBJ1-1, reads DVKVTQSSRYLVKRTGEKVFLECVQDMDHENMFWYRQDPGLGLRLIYFSYDVKMKEKGDIPEGYSVSREKKERFSLILESASTNQTSMYLCASSPDAGYTEAFFGQGTRLTVV.

J is TRBJ1-1 and V is TRBV19; 9 bases agree with TRBD1. V shed 4 bases and J 7 bases; nucleotides not matched to a gene: 10. The V gene's germline CDR1 is LNHDA and CDR2 SQIVND (reference sequence). The length of the CDR3 is 15 residues. Here the CDR3 DNA reads TGTGCCAGTAGTAGCCACCCGACAGGGGGTAATGAAGCTTTCTTT. Protein sequence: CASSSHPTGGNEAFF.

In DNA, the CDR3 is TGTGCCAGCGGAAATCCAGGGCTCCGGAACACTGAAGCTTTCTTT. This sequence encodes CASGNPGLRNTEAFF. The chain carries TRBV13 and TRBJ1-1; D is perhaps TRBD1 (5 bases). Germline V gene data show CDR1 as PRHDT and CDR2 as FYEKMQ (reference sequence). Trimming took 8 bases from V and 1 from J, leaving 17 bases between them. The CDR3 runs to 15 residues.

The J gene is TRBJ2-7, the V gene TRBV29-1; D is perhaps TRBD1 (6 bases). The CDR3 has 13 amino acids. V was shortened by 4 bases and J by 0 bases, with 10 bases between the two germline ends. Germline V gene lookup returns CDR1 SQVTM and CDR2 ANQGSEA. This CDR3 reads CSVGGQYSYEQYF. CDR3 in DNA: TGCAGCGTTGGGGGACAATACTCCTACGAGCAGTACTTC.

This chain connects TRBV6-5 to TRBJ1-5; D ambiguous. CDR1 is MNHEY and CDR2 is SVGAGI in the germline V gene. The CDR3 extends over 13 amino acids. V lost 0 bases, J lost 6 bases, and 6 bases lay in between. The CDR3 DNA reads as TGTGCCAGCAGTTACTCTGGGAGTCAGCCCCAGCATTTT. Translated: CASSYSGSQPQHF.

The CDR3 protein is CASSLQGTGNTIYF. The CDR3 DNA is TGTGCCAGCAGCTTGCAGGGCACTGGAAACACCATATATTTT. V gene TRBV5-4 combines with J gene TRBJ1-3, with D perhaps matching TRBD1 (5 bases). The germline gives CDR1 SGHNT, CDR2 YYREEE (reference sequence). The CDR3 is 14 amino acids. With 1 base removed from V and 2 bases from J, the gap between germline ends came to 7 bases.

V is TRBV5-1 and J is TRBJ2-7, with a weak D call TRBD1 (5 bases). Per the germline V gene, CDR1 is SGHRS and CDR2 is YFSETQ. V lost 2 bases and J 2 bases, leaving 14 bases between the germline ends. The CDR3 length is 15 residues. CDR3 loop: CASSFSGNWAYEQYF. CDR3 sequence (DNA): TGCGCCAGCAGCTTCTCAGGGAATTGGGCCTACGAGCAGTACTTC.

The rearrangement links TRBV7-2 to TRBJ2-5; 12 nucleotides align to TRBD1. The V gene end was trimmed by 5 bases and the J gene end by 5 bases; junction bases not matched to a gene: 9. The germline V gene encodes CDR1 SGHTA and CDR2 FQGNSA. The CDR3 consists of 16 residues. This chain's CDR3 is CASSPRDRGRRETQYF. The CDR3 DNA reads as TGTGCCAGCAGCCCCCGGGACAGGGGGCGGAGGGAGACCCAGTACTTC.

This chain uses TRBV5-6 with TRBJ2-7, with 8 bases matching TRBD1. Germline values: CDR1 SGHDT, CDR2 YYEEEE. The CDR3 spans 14 residues. Unmatched junction bases numbered 4, after V lost 3 bases and J lost 2 bases. The CDR3 region has the DNA TGTGCCAGCAGCTGGGGGACAGGTACCTACGAGCAGTACTTC. It encodes CASSWGTGTYEQYF.